This T cell receptor (beta chain) was documented in a study of CD8 T cells in Susac syndrome. Study outcomes and limitations: An acknowledgment was made by the study that its TCR sequencing and HLA analysis involved relatively few individuals. The Susac syndrome CD4+ T cell repertoires displayed no clonal expansion.

RNA in amounts of roughly 0.5 to 1 ug was reverse transcribed with random hexamers. A multiplex approach, immunoSEQ multiplex PCR, amplified TCR beta CDR3 across 54 Vbeta and 13 Jbeta. TCRdb re-called the immunoSEQ multiplex PCR reads through MiXCR, storing one row per CDR3 protein. In the table there are some 200,000 distinct CDR3 sequences, approximately 95% of which are singletons. Germline assignment: CDR1 SQVTM and CDR2 ANQGSEA. V shed 6 bases, J shed 0 bases, and the junction held 4 bases outside the gene matches. The CDR3 runs 14 residues. About this clonotype: As yet, its antigen is unknown.

In blood CD8+ and CD4+ T cells, TCR beta underwent sequencing. This sequence was found in a human donor with Susac syndrome. This sequence joins TRBV29-1 and TRBJ1-2, with 10 positions matching TRBD1. The sequencing sample was made of CD4+ T cells from PBMCs. The CDR3 spells CSVVGQGTNYGYTF. CDR3 coding DNA: TGCAGCGTGGTGGGACAGGGGACTAACTATGGCTACACCTTC.